The rows below give T cell receptor beta chains drawn from one sample of a study of shared clonotypes between healthy human individuals. Produced via immunoSEQ multiplex PCR; TCRdb's table is partial and in-frame only. The profile shows about 680,000 clones, around 90% of them singletons. The sequenced sample consisted of naive CD8+ T cells sorted from blood. These receptors originate from a man under 40 in good health. Each CDR3 is given with its conserved first and last residue. D genes are given only for firm matches. Part of the rows lack a size; the others show once, few, many or a class for expanded clones.

clone size: NA
V gene: TRBV25-1
J gene: TRBJ2-1
D gene: TRBD2
CDR3 length: 16
CDR3 protein: CATGLAGGHGWDEQFF
CDR3 DNA: TGTGCCACCGGGCTAGCGGGAGGACATGGTTGGGATGAGCAGTTCTTC

clone size: NA
V gene: TRBV6-1
J gene: TRBJ2-7
D gene: TRBD2
CDR3 length: 15
CDR3 protein: CASSEGASGHYEQYF
CDR3 DNA: TGTGCCAGCAGTGAAGGGGCTAGCGGGCACTACGAGCAGTACTTC

clone size: NA
V gene: TRBV9
J gene: TRBJ2-2
D gene: TRBD1
CDR3 length: 17
CDR3 protein: CASSRRRTGGITGELFF
CDR3 DNA: TGTGCCAGCAGCCGACGACGGACAGGGGGCATCACCGGGGAGCTGTTTTTT

clone size: NA
V gene: TRBV7-9
J gene: TRBJ2-1
D gene: TRBD2
CDR3 length: 16
CDR3 protein: CASKQLAGAVYNEQFF
CDR3 DNA: TGTGCCAGCAAACAACTAGCGGGAGCAGTTTACAATGAGCAGTTCTTC

clone size: NA
V gene: TRBV6-1
J gene: TRBJ2-2
D gene: NA
CDR3 length: 15
CDR3 protein: CASKTGLGVAGELFF
CDR3 DNA: TGTGCCAGCAAGACAGGTTTGGGTGTTGCCGGGGAGCTGTTTTTT

clone size: NA
V gene: TRBV5-1
J gene: TRBJ2-3
D gene: NA
CDR3 length: 15
CDR3 protein: CASTTDPTYTDTQYF
CDR3 DNA: TGCGCCAGCACAACAGACCCAACGTACACAGATACGCAGTATTTT

clone size: NA
V gene: TRBV5-6
J gene: TRBJ2-3
D gene: NA
CDR3 length: 17
CDR3 protein: CASSLVVRARSTDTQYF
CDR3 DNA: TGTGCCAGCAGCTTGGTCGTACGGGCTAGGAGCACAGATACGCAGTATTTT

clone size: NA
V gene: TRBV5-1
J gene: TRBJ2-7
D gene: NA
CDR3 length: 14
CDR3 protein: CASSPRRESYEQYF
CDR3 DNA: TGCGCCAGCAGCCCCCGGAGGGAGAGCTACGAGCAGTACTTC

clone size: few
V gene: TRBV11-2
J gene: TRBJ1-2
D gene: TRBD1
CDR3 length: 14
CDR3 protein: CASSLGQGEYGYTF
CDR3 DNA: TGTGCCAGCAGCTTGGGACAGGGGGAGTATGGCTACACCTTC

clone size: NA
V gene: TRBV19
J gene: TRBJ2-7
D gene: TRBD1
CDR3 length: 13
CDR3 protein: CASSKGQVFEQYF
CDR3 DNA: TGTGCCAGTAGTAAGGGACAGGTCTTCGAGCAGTACTTC

clone size: NA
V gene: TRBV7-9
J gene: TRBJ1-5
D gene: TRBD1
CDR3 length: 14
CDR3 protein: CASSNRGLNQPQHF
CDR3 DNA: TGTGCCAGCAGTAACAGGGGACTCAATCAGCCCCAGCATTTT

clone size: NA
V gene: TRBV4-2
J gene: TRBJ2-7
D gene: TRBD2
CDR3 length: 14
CDR3 protein: CASSGTSGSYEQYF
CDR3 DNA: TGTGCCAGCAGCGGGACTAGCGGGAGCTACGAGCAGTACTTC

clone size: NA
V gene: TRBV29-1
J gene: TRBJ2-1
D gene: TRBD1
CDR3 length: 16
CDR3 protein: CSAPKRDRAPYNEQFF
CDR3 DNA: TGCAGCGCCCCAAAAAGAGACAGGGCACCCTACAATGAGCAGTTCTTC

clone size: NA
V gene: TRBV6-1
J gene: TRBJ1-1
D gene: NA
CDR3 length: 14
CDR3 protein: CASSEFMGGTEAFF
CDR3 DNA: TGTGCCAGCAGTGAGTTCATGGGGGGCACTGAAGCTTTCTTT

clone size: NA
V gene: TRBV4-3
J gene: TRBJ1-2
D gene: TRBD1
CDR3 length: 14
CDR3 protein: CASSQDTGVDGYTF
CDR3 DNA: TGCGCCAGCAGCCAAGATACAGGGGTCGATGGCTACACCTTC

clone size: NA
V gene: TRBV27
J gene: TRBJ2-5
D gene: NA
CDR3 length: 14
CDR3 protein: CASSLGGWPETQYF
CDR3 DNA: TGTGCCAGCAGTTTGGGGGGATGGCCGGAGACCCAGTACTTC

clone size: NA
V gene: TRBV7-9
J gene: TRBJ2-3
D gene: NA
CDR3 length: 13
CDR3 protein: CATRAPDTDTQYF
CDR3 DNA: TGTGCCACGAGGGCCCCGGACACAGATACGCAGTATTTT

clone size: NA
V gene: TRBV5-4
J gene: TRBJ2-5
D gene: NA
CDR3 length: 13
CDR3 protein: CASSPTVSETQYF
CDR3 DNA: TGTGCCAGCAGCCCCACGGTGTCGGAGACCCAGTACTTC

clone size: NA
V gene: TRBV7-3
J gene: TRBJ2-2
D gene: TRBD1
CDR3 length: 15
CDR3 protein: CASSSSDRGTGELFF
CDR3 DNA: TGTGCCAGCAGCTCCTCCGACAGGGGCACCGGGGAGCTGTTTTTT

clone size: few
V gene: TRBV27
J gene: TRBJ2-7
D gene: NA
CDR3 length: 11
CDR3 protein: CASSLGVEQYF
CDR3 DNA: TGTGCCAGCAGTTTAGGTGTCGAGCAGTACTTC

clone size: NA
V gene: TRBV6-1
J gene: TRBJ2-7
D gene: NA
CDR3 length: 16
CDR3 protein: CASSELKTARAYEQYF
CDR3 DNA: TGTGCCAGCAGTGAACTAAAGACTGCGCGTGCCTACGAGCAGTACTTC

clone size: NA
V gene: TRBV9
J gene: TRBJ2-1
D gene: NA
CDR3 length: 15
CDR3 protein: CASSTDRALYNEQFF
CDR3 DNA: TGTGCCAGCAGCACGGACAGAGCGCTCTACAATGAGCAGTTCTTC

clone size: NA
V gene: TRBV7-6
J gene: TRBJ2-7
D gene: NA
CDR3 length: 17
CDR3 protein: CASSLLGSAQVTHEQYF
CDR3 DNA: TGTGCCAGCAGCTTATTAGGGAGCGCACAAGTCACCCACGAGCAGTACTTC

clone size: NA
V gene: TRBV15
J gene: TRBJ1-1
D gene: NA
CDR3 length: 9
CDR3 protein: CAVGREAFF
CDR3 DNA: TGTGCCGTCGGCAGGGAAGCTTTCTTT

clone size: once
V gene: TRBV9
J gene: TRBJ2-1
D gene: NA
CDR3 length: 13
CDR3 protein: CASSGGLYNEQFF
CDR3 DNA: TGTGCCAGCAGCGGGGGCCTGTACAATGAGCAGTTCTTC

clone size: NA
V gene: TRBV27
J gene: TRBJ1-1
D gene: NA
CDR3 length: 14
CDR3 protein: CASSFRGPNTEAFF
CDR3 DNA: TGTGCCAGCAGTTTCCGGGGGCCAAACACTGAAGCTTTCTTT

clone size: NA
V gene: TRBV19
J gene: TRBJ2-1
D gene: NA
CDR3 length: 14
CDR3 protein: CASSVLGVYNEQFF
CDR3 DNA: TGTGCCAGTAGTGTCCTTGGGGTATACAATGAGCAGTTCTTC

clone size: NA
V gene: TRBV25-1
J gene: TRBJ2-1
D gene: NA
CDR3 length: 15
CDR3 protein: CASSEGQRPYNEQFF
CDR3 DNA: TGTGCCAGCAGTGAAGGGCAGAGACCCTACAATGAGCAGTTCTTC

clone size: NA
V gene: TRBV5-1
J gene: TRBJ2-3
D gene: NA
CDR3 length: 16
CDR3 protein: CASSLGPAVSTDTQYF
CDR3 DNA: TGCGCCAGCAGCTTGGGACCTGCCGTTAGCACAGATACGCAGTATTTT

clone size: NA
V gene: TRBV4-1
J gene: TRBJ2-1
D gene: NA
CDR3 length: 13
CDR3 protein: CASSHPLLNEQFF
CDR3 DNA: TGCGCCAGCAGCCATCCACTACTCAATGAGCAGTTCTTC

clone size: few
V gene: TRBV5-4
J gene: TRBJ2-7
D gene: NA
CDR3 length: 12
CDR3 protein: CASSLGPNEQYF
CDR3 DNA: TGTGCCAGCAGCTTGGGTCCTAACGAGCAGTACTTC

clone size: NA
V gene: TRBV6-1
J gene: TRBJ1-5
D gene: TRBD1
CDR3 length: 15
CDR3 protein: CASKPGQGRNQPQHF
CDR3 DNA: TGTGCCAGCAAACCGGGACAGGGGCGCAATCAGCCCCAGCATTTT

clone size: NA
V gene: TRBV10-2
J gene: TRBJ2-7
D gene: TRBD1
CDR3 length: 16
CDR3 protein: CASSDTSGTGFYEQYF
CDR3 DNA: TGCGCCAGCAGTGATACCTCCGGGACAGGGTTCTACGAGCAGTACTTC

clone size: NA
V gene: TRBV2
J gene: TRBJ1-4
D gene: NA
CDR3 length: 14
CDR3 protein: CASSPRASNEKLFF
CDR3 DNA: TGTGCCAGCAGTCCCAGGGCCTCTAATGAAAAACTGTTTTTT

clone size: NA
V gene: TRBV27
J gene: TRBJ2-5
D gene: TRBD2
CDR3 length: 16
CDR3 protein: CATSLAGVGAGETQYF
CDR3 DNA: TGTGCCACCTCCCTAGCGGGAGTCGGGGCGGGGGAGACCCAGTACTTC

clone size: NA
V gene: TRBV6-1
J gene: TRBJ2-7
D gene: TRBD1
CDR3 length: 15
CDR3 protein: CASDSDRRRKYEQYF
CDR3 DNA: TGTGCCAGCGACTCGGACAGGAGAAGAAAATACGAGCAGTACTTC

clone size: NA
V gene: TRBV5-1
J gene: TRBJ2-5
D gene: TRBD2
CDR3 length: 16
CDR3 protein: CASSFGLAGVTETQYF
CDR3 DNA: TGCGCCAGCAGCTTTGGGCTAGCGGGAGTTACGGAGACCCAGTACTTC

clone size: few
V gene: TRBV7-6
J gene: TRBJ2-2
D gene: NA
CDR3 length: 13
CDR3 protein: CASSLGGSGELFF
CDR3 DNA: TGTGCCAGCAGCTTAGGTGGTTCCGGGGAGCTGTTTTTT

clone size: NA
V gene: TRBV27
J gene: TRBJ2-7
D gene: TRBD1
CDR3 length: 17
CDR3 protein: CASSLVQDRGSSYEQYF
CDR3 DNA: TGTGCCAGCAGTTTAGTCCAGGACAGGGGGTCGTCCTACGAGCAGTACTTC

clone size: NA
V gene: TRBV19
J gene: TRBJ2-1
D gene: NA
CDR3 length: 16
CDR3 protein: CASSIGPVRAFDEQFF
CDR3 DNA: TGTGCCAGTAGTATAGGCCCCGTGCGGGCCTTCGATGAGCAGTTCTTC

clone size: NA
V gene: TRBV10-3
J gene: TRBJ2-3
D gene: TRBD2
CDR3 length: 17
CDR3 protein: CAISEWTSGYATDTQYF
CDR3 DNA: TGTGCCATCAGTGAGTGGACTAGCGGCTACGCCACAGATACGCAGTATTTT

clone size: NA
V gene: TRBV27
J gene: TRBJ2-1
D gene: NA
CDR3 length: 11
CDR3 protein: CASSFRNEQFF
CDR3 DNA: TGTGCCAGCAGTTTTAGGAATGAGCAGTTCTTC

clone size: NA
V gene: TRBV7-2
J gene: TRBJ2-1
D gene: NA
CDR3 length: 14
CDR3 protein: CASSLGNRFDEQFF
CDR3 DNA: TGTGCCAGCAGCTTAGGTAACCGATTCGATGAGCAGTTCTTC

clone size: NA
V gene: TRBV7-9
J gene: TRBJ2-5
D gene: NA
CDR3 length: 17
CDR3 protein: CASSSTTAQEWQETQYF
CDR3 DNA: TGTGCCAGCAGCTCCACGACAGCTCAGGAATGGCAAGAGACCCAGTACTTC

clone size: NA
V gene: TRBV5-1
J gene: TRBJ2-2
D gene: TRBD2
CDR3 length: 16
CDR3 protein: CASSPSSGRGKRELFF
CDR3 DNA: TGCGCCAGCAGCCCATCTAGCGGGAGAGGGAAAAGGGAGCTGTTTTTT

clone size: NA
V gene: TRBV18
J gene: TRBJ2-1
D gene: TRBD2
CDR3 length: 16
CDR3 protein: CASSGTLAGEVNEQFF
CDR3 DNA: TGTGCCAGCTCCGGAACCTTAGCGGGAGAAGTAAATGAGCAGTTCTTC

clone size: NA
V gene: TRBV7-2
J gene: TRBJ2-1
D gene: TRBD1
CDR3 length: 14
CDR3 protein: CASSPLGQGHEQFF
CDR3 DNA: TGTGCCAGCAGCCCCCTCGGACAGGGACATGAGCAGTTCTTC

clone size: NA
V gene: TRBV28
J gene: TRBJ2-7
D gene: NA
CDR3 length: 15
CDR3 protein: CASSPSVAVSYEQYF
CDR3 DNA: TGTGCCAGCAGCCCCTCGGTGGCGGTATCCTACGAGCAGTACTTC

clone size: NA
V gene: TRBV27
J gene: TRBJ2-1
D gene: NA
CDR3 length: 16
CDR3 protein: CASSSSLGTFYNEQFF
CDR3 DNA: TGTGCCAGCAGTTCCTCCCTCGGGACTTTCTACAATGAGCAGTTCTTC

clone size: NA
V gene: TRBV27
J gene: TRBJ2-1
D gene: NA
CDR3 length: 14
CDR3 protein: CASSYSLGGYEQFF
CDR3 DNA: TGTGCCAGCAGTTACTCACTAGGAGGGTATGAGCAGTTCTTC

clone size: NA
V gene: TRBV13
J gene: TRBJ2-2
D gene: TRBD1
CDR3 length: 17
CDR3 protein: CASSQDGTGTLGGELFF
CDR3 DNA: TGTGCCAGCAGTCAGGACGGGACAGGGACTTTGGGCGGGGAGCTGTTTTTT

clone size: NA
V gene: TRBV5-1
J gene: TRBJ2-7
D gene: NA
CDR3 length: 14
CDR3 protein: CASSPQSSGDEQYF
CDR3 DNA: TGCGCCAGCAGCCCACAGAGCTCAGGGGACGAGCAGTACTTC

clone size: few
V gene: TRBV29-1
J gene: TRBJ2-3
D gene: NA
CDR3 length: 10
CDR3 protein: CSVDGDTQYF
CDR3 DNA: TGCAGCGTTGATGGAGATACGCAGTATTTT

clone size: NA
V gene: TRBV27
J gene: TRBJ2-7
D gene: TRBD2
CDR3 length: 13
CDR3 protein: CASSLTSSYEQYF
CDR3 DNA: TGTGCCAGCAGTCTGACTAGCAGCTACGAGCAGTACTTC

clone size: NA
V gene: TRBV7-9
J gene: TRBJ2-1
D gene: NA
CDR3 length: 15
CDR3 protein: CASSLGSLAYNEQFF
CDR3 DNA: TGTGCCAGCAGCTTAGGGAGCCTCGCCTACAATGAGCAGTTCTTC

clone size: NA
V gene: TRBV19
J gene: TRBJ1-1
D gene: TRBD1
CDR3 length: 15
CDR3 protein: CASSIDDRGNTEAFF
CDR3 DNA: TGTGCCAGTAGTATAGATGACAGGGGGAACACTGAAGCTTTCTTT

clone size: NA
V gene: TRBV28
J gene: TRBJ2-2
D gene: TRBD1
CDR3 length: 14
CDR3 protein: CASSLDRGTGELFF
CDR3 DNA: TGTGCCAGCAGTCTGGACAGGGGAACCGGGGAGCTGTTTTTT

clone size: NA
V gene: TRBV28
J gene: TRBJ1-2
D gene: TRBD1
CDR3 length: 17
CDR3 protein: CASSLVLGQGHRYGYTF
CDR3 DNA: TGTGCCAGCAGTTTGGTTTTGGGACAGGGGCACCGTTATGGCTACACCTTC

clone size: NA
V gene: TRBV4-1
J gene: TRBJ2-7
D gene: NA
CDR3 length: 15
CDR3 protein: CASSPGGLGSYEQYF
CDR3 DNA: TGCGCCAGCAGCCCAGGGGGGCTGGGCTCCTACGAGCAGTACTTC